The clone carrying this T cell receptor (beta chain) was counted ten times or more. CDR3 size: 14 residues. Trimming stripped 2 bases from V and 4 bases from J, with 8 bases between. Germline V lookup: CDR1 SGHTA, CDR2 FQGTGA. Methods used by the authors: Reference gene primers were amplified, and this amplification served to estimate nucleated cell counts. Some clones are missing from TCRdb's copy, which holds only in-frame ones; the method was immunoSEQ multiplex PCR. The DNA gave D and trimming, while V, J and clone size come from that table. In the table there are 150,000 or so clones, 70% to 80% of which are singletons. A Seattle source enrolled patients during active infection and followed them longitudinally. This specimen comes from a study of blood T cell repertoires in COVID-19. Study overall: The United States, Italy and Spain were the sources of the acute and convalescent COVID-19 samples. T cells, B-cell-depleted T cells, or PBMCs provided the cDNA or gDNA that served as material.

The sequence was obtained from a woman aged 70 to 79 with COVID-19, enrolled during active disease. Sample: peripheral blood. The V call is TRBV7-3, the J call TRBJ2-2, with D maybe TRBD1 (5 bases). In DNA, the CDR3 is TGTGCCAGCAGCTTATATCAGGGCACCGGGGAGCTGTTTTTT. It encodes CASSLYQGTGELFF. Full variable domain (remainder filled in from reference TRBV7-3 and TRBJ2-2): GAGVSQTPSNKVTEKGKYVELRCDPISGHTALYWYRQSLGQGPEFLIYFQGTGAADDSGLPNDRFFAVRPEGSVSTLKIQRTERGDSAVYLCASSLYQGTGELFFGEGSRLTVL.